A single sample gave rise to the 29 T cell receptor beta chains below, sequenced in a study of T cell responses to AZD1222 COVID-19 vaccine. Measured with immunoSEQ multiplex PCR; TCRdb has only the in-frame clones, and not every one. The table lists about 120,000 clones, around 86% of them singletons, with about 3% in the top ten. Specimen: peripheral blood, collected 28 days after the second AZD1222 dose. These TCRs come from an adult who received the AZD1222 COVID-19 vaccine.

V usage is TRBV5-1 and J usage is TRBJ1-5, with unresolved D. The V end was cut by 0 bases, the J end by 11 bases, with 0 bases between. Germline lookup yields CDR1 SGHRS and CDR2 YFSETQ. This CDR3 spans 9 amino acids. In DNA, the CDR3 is TGCGCCAGCAGCTTGGCCCAGCATTTT. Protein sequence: CASSLAQHF.

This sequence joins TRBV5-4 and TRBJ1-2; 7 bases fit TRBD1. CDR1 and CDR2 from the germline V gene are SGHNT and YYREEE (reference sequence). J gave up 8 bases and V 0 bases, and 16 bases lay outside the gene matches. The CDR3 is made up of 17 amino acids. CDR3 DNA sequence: TGTGCCAGCAGCTTGGGACAGGGAAGGGTCGGGTTCTACGGCTACACCTTC. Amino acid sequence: CASSLGQGRVGFYGYTF.

For the CDR3, the DNA is TGTGCCAGCAGTGCCCTCCCCCGGGACCGTGATAATTCACCCCTCCACTTT. Its protein product is CASSALPRDRDNSPLHF. The chain is built from TRBV6-1 and TRBJ1-6; D might be TRBD1 (5 bases). Germline V gene lookup returns CDR1 MNHNS and CDR2 SASEGT. Trimming took off 4 bases at V and 5 bases at J, with 18 bases between the two ends. The CDR3 contains 17 residues.

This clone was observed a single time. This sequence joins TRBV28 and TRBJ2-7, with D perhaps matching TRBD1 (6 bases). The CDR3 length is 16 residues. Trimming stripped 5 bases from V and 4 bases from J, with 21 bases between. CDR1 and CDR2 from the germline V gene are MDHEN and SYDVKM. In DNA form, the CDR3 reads TGTGCCAGCAGTCGCCCCTCTGGACAGTTTTTATACGAGCAGTACTTC. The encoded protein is CASSRPSGQFLYEQYF.

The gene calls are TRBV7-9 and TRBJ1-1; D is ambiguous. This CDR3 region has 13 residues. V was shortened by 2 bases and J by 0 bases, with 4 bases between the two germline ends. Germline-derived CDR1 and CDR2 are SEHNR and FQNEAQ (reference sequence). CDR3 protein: CASSLMLNTEAFF. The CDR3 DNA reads TGTGCCAGCAGCTTAATGCTGAACACTGAAGCTTTCTTT.

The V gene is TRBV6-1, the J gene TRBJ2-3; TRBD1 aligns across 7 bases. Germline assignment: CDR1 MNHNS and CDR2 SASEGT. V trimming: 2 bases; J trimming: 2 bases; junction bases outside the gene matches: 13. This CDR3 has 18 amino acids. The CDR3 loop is CASSESFYGTAITDTQYF. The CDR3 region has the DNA TGTGCCAGCAGTGAATCGTTCTACGGGACAGCCATCACAGATACGCAGTATTTT.

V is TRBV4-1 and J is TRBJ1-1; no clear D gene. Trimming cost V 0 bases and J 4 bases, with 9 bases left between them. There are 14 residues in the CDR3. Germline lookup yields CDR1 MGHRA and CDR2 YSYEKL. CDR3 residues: CASSQEGAGTEAFF. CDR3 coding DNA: TGCGCCAGCAGCCAAGAAGGCGCTGGCACTGAAGCTTTCTTT.

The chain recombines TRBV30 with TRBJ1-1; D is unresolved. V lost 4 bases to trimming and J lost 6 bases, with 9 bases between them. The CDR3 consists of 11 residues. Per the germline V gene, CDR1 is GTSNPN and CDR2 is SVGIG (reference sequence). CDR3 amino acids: CAWTTSPEAFF. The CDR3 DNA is TGTGCCTGGACTACATCCCCTGAAGCTTTCTTT.

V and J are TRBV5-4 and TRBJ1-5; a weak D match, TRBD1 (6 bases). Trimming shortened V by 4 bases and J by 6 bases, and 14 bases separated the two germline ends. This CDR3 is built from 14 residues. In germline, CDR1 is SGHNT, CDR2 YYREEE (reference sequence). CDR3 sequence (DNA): TGTGCCAGCAGCGTTTGGGGGGCCGGTCAGCCCCAGCATTTT. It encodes CASSVWGAGQPQHF.

DNA for the CDR3: TGTGCCACCCGCCCGGGATCGGCTAATGAAAAACTGTTTTTT. Amino acid sequence: CATRPGSANEKLFF. This chain joins TRBV6-5 and TRBJ1-4; D call uncertain. The CDR3 extends over 14 amino acids. V was trimmed by 10 bases and J by 3 bases, leaving 15 bases between them. CDR1 is MNHEY and CDR2 is SVGAGI in the germline V gene.

CDR3 nucleotide sequence: TGTGCCAGCAGACCACAGGCGAGAAGTCAAAAACTGTTTTTT. Translation gives CASRPQARSQKLFF. This chain joins TRBV2 and TRBJ1-4, with D tentatively TRBD1 (5 bases). The length of the CDR3 is 14 residues. V was pared by 6 bases and J by 9 bases, with 17 bases between. The germline CDR1 and CDR2 sequences are SNHLY and FYNNEI.

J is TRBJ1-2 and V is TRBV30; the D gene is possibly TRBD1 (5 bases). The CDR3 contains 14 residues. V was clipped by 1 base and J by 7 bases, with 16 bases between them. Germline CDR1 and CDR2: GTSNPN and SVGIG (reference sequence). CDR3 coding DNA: TGTGCCTGGAGTGGCGGGACTCAGTCTAGTGGCTACACCTTC. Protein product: CAWSGGTQSSGYTF.

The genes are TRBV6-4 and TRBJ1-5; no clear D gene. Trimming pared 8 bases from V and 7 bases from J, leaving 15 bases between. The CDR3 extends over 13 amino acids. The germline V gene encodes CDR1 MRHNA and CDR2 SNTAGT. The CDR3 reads CASPARGWQPQHF. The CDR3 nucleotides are TGTGCCAGCCCCGCTCGGGGTTGGCAGCCCCAGCATTTT.

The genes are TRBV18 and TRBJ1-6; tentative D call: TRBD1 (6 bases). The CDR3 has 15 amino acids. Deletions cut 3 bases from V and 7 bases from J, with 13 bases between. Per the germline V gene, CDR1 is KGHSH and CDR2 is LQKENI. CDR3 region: CASSPQEGGNSPLHF. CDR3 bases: TGTGCCAGCTCACCTCAGGAAGGGGGAAATTCACCCCTCCACTTT.

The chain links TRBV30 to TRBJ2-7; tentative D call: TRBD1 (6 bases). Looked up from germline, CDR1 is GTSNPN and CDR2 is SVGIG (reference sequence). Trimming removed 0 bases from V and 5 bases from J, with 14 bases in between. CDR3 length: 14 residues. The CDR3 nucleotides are TGTGCCTGGAGTGTTCCTGGGGGCCTCCACGAGCAGTACTTC. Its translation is CAWSVPGGLHEQYF.

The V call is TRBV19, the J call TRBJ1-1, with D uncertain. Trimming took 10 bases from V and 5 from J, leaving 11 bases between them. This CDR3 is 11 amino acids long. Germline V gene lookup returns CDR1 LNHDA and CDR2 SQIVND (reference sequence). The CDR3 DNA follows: TGTGCCATCCTCCGTGGAACTGAAGCTTTCTTT. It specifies CAILRGTEAFF. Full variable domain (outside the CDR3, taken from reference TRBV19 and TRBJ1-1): DGGITQSPKYLFRKEGQNVTLSCEQNLNHDAMYWYRQDPGQGLRLIYYSQIVNDFQKGDIAEGYSVSREKKESFPLTVTSAQKNPTAFYLCAILRGTEAFFGQGTRLTVV.

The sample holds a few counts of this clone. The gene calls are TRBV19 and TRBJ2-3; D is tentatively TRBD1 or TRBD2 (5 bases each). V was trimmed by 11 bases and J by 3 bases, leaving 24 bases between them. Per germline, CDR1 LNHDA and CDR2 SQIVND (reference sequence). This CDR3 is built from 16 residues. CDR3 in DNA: TGTGCCTCCCAACCCCGGGGCTCGATTAGTACAGATACGCAGTATTTT. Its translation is CASQPRGSISTDTQYF.

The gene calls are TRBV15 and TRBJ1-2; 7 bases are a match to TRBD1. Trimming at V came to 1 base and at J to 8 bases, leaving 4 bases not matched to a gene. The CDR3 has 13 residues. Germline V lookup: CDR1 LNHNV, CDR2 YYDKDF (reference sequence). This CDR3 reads CATSRGDREGYTF. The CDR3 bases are TGTGCCACCAGCAGAGGAGACAGGGAAGGCTACACCTTC.

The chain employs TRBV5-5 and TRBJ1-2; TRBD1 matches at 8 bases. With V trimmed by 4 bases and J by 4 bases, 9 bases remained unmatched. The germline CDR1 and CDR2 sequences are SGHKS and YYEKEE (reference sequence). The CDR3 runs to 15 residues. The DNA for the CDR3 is TGTGCCAGCAGCCCCTCCCCCGACAGGGGCTATGGCTACACCTTC. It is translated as CASSPSPDRGYGYTF.

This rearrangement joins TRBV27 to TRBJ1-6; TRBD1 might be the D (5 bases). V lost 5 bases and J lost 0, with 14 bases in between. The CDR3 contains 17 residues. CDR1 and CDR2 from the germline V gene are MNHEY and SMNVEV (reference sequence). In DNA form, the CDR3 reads TGTGCCAGCAGTGTTCGGGGGTTTAGCTCCTATAATTCACCCCTCCACTTT. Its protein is CASSVRGFSSYNSPLHF.

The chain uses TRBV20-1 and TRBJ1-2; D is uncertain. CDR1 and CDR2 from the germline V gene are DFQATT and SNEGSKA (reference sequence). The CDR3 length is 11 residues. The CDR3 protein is CTPTANYGYTF. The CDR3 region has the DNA TGCACTCCGACGGCCAACTATGGCTACACCTTC.

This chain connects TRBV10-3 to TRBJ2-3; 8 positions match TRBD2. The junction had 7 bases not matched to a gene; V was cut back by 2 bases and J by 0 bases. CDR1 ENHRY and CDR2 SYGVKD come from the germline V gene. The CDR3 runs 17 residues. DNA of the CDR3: TGTGCCATCAGTGAGACTTCTAGCGGGTTGAGCACAGATACGCAGTATTTT. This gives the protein CAISETSSGLSTDTQYF.

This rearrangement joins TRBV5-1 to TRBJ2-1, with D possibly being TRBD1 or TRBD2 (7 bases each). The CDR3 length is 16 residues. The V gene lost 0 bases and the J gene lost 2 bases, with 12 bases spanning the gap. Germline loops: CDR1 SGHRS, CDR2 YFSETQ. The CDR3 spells CASSLVGGGAYNEQFF. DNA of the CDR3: TGCGCCAGCAGCTTGGTGGGAGGGGGCGCCTACAATGAGCAGTTCTTC.

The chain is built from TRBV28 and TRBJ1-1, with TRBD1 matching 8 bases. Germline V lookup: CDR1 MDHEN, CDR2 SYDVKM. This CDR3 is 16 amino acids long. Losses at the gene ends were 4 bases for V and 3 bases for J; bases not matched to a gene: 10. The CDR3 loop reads CASSSRSRGLDTEAFF. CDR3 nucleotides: TGTGCCAGCAGTTCCCGGTCCAGGGGGCTTGACACTGAAGCTTTCTTT.

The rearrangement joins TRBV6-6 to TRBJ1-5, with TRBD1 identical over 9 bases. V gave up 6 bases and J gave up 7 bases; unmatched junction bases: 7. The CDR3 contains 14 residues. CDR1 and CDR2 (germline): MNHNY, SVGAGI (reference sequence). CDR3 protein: CASSPGQGWQPQHF. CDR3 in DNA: TGTGCCAGCAGCCCGGGACAGGGATGGCAGCCCCAGCATTTT.

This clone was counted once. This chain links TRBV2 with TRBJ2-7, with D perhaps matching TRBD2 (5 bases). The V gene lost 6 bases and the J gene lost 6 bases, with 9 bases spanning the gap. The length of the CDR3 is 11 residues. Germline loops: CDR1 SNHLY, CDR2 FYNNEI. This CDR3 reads CASSLGLEQYF. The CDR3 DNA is TGTGCCAGCAGCCTAGGACTCGAGCAGTACTTC.

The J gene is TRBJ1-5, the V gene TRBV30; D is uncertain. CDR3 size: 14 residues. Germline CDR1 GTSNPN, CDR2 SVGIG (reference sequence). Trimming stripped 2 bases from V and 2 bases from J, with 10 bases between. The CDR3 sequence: CAWSKGGGNQPQHF. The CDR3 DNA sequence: TGTGCCTGGAGTAAAGGCGGCGGCAATCAGCCCCAGCATTTT.

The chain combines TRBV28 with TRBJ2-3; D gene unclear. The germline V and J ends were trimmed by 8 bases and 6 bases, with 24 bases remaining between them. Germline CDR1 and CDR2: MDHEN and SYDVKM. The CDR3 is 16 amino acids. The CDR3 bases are TGTGCCAGCTTTCCCGGCGGCGGCGCGGTCCTGGATACGCAGTATTTT. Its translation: CASFPGGGAVLDTQYF.

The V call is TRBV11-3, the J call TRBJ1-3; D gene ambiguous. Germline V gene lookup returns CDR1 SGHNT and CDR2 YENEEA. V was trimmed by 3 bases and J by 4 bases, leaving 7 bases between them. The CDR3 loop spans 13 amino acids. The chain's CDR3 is CASSFAWGNTIYF. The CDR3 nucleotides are TGTGCCAGCAGCTTCGCCTGGGGAAACACCATATATTTT.